This TCR beta chain was obtained from a study of T cell changes during pregnancy in multiple sclerosis. Data came from immunoSEQ multiplex PCR; TCRdb stores just in-frame clones and leaves some out. The sample holds 35,000 to 55,000 clones, about 90% seen once. The CDR3 has 18 residues. CDR1 SQVTM and CDR2 ANQGSEA come from the germline V gene. V dropped 0 bases and J dropped 1; count of bases not matched to a gene: 11. Sequenced here: peripheral blood, sampled in the second trimester of pregnancy. The chain carries TRBV29-1 and TRBJ1-4; 7 bases are shared with TRBD1. The receptor was isolated from a female donor in good health, enrolled as a control in a pregnancy study. CDR3 in amino acids: CSVEDPGQARKTNEKLFF. CDR3 nucleotides: TGCAGCGTTGAAGATCCCGGACAGGCAAGGAAAACTAATGAAAAACTGTTTTTT.